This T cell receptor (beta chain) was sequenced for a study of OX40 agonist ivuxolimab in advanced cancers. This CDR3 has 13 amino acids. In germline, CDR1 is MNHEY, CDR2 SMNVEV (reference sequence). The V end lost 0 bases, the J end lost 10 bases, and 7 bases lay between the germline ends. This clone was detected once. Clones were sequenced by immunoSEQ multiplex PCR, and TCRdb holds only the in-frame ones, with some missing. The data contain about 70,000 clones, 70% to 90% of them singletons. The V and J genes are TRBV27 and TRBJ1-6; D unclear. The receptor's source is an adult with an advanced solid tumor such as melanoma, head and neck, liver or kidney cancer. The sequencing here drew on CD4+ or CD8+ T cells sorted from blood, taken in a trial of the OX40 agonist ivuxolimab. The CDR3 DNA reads TGTGCCAGCAGTTTATCAGCCGTCTCACCCCTCCACTTT. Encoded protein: CASSLSAVSPLHF.